The clone carrying this TCR beta chain was seen more than once but under ten times. The antigen remains unidentified. Data came from immunoSEQ multiplex PCR; TCRdb stores just in-frame clones and leaves some out. The sample lists several thousand clones; 67% were seen once. The entry originates in a study of immune cell composition in non-small cell lung cancer. Study background: Histologic subtype was mainly adenocarcinoma or squamous cell carcinoma.

Germline CDR1 MNHEY, CDR2 SMNVEV (reference sequence). The CDR3 sequence is 15 residues long. V dropped 5 bases and J dropped 5 bases, with 13 bases sitting between them. Normal lung sampling was at least 3 cm from the tumour, as distant as possible. Study observations and caveats: Tumour TCR-beta clonality showed no significant link to smoking pack-years.

This clonotype originated in a human donor with non-small cell lung cancer. The sample was non-adjacent lung tissue. The chain links TRBV27 to TRBJ1-6, with a weak D call TRBD1 (6 bases). CDR3: CASSKQGYNNSPLHF. In DNA form, the CDR3 reads TGTGCCAGCAGTAAACAGGGCTATAATAATTCACCCCTCCACTTT.